The 3 T cell receptor beta chains presented below share a single source sample, sequenced in a study of tumor-infiltrating lymphocytes in primary liver carcinoma. Co-extraction yielded RNA and DNA from about 20-30 mg of unsorted bulk tissue. A primer matching the constant region was used to make TCR beta cDNA from approximately 520 ng of total RNA. Library construction for TCR beta comprised three nested multiplex PCR rounds performed with slightly modified ARM-PCR. TRBV1-TRBV30 forward and Cbeta reverse primers drove the first two roughly 10-cycle rounds. TCRdb independently ran MiXCR on the multiplex PCR reads; one entry per CDR3 protein. This table has roughly 120,000 distinct CDR3 sequences, roughly 69% appearing once. Sequencing was performed on liver tumor tissue from sampling region 1. Subset described: tumor region T1, superior pole. The receptors stem from an older woman with primary liver carcinoma and hepatitis B virus infection.

Written as DNA, the CDR3 is TGTGCCAGCAGCGTAGGGGGATCCAGGGAAGAGACCCAGTACTTC. Protein: CASSVGGSREETQYF. The chain couples TRBV9 to TRBJ2-5, with D possibly TRBD1 on 5 matching bases. Germline loops: CDR1 SGDLS, CDR2 YYNGEE. The CDR3 is 15 amino acids. Trimming pared 0 bases from V and 3 bases from J, leaving 12 bases between.

To note about this clonotype: Since a much larger clone is just one base distant, this may be a read error. This rearrangement joins TRBV29-1 to TRBJ1-2; D is unclear. This CDR3 comprises 12 residues. Germline V lookup: CDR1 SQVTM, CDR2 ANQGSEA. As DNA, the CDR3 is TGCAGCGCCAATAGCGTTAACTATGGCTACATCTTC. It encodes CSANSVNYGYIF.

This clonotype came up once. It may be a read error: a sequence one base away is much more abundant. The CDR3, as DNA: TGTGCCAGCAGCGTGGGACAGTACGAGCAGTACTTC. Translating gives CASSVGQYEQYF. This rearrangement joins TRBV7-8 to TRBJ2-7; the match to TRBD1 covers 7 bases. V lost 5 bases to trimming and J lost 4 bases; unmatched junction nucleotides: 2. The CDR3 runs 12 residues. The germline CDR1 and CDR2 sequences are SGHVS and FQNEAQ.